This T cell receptor beta chain was profiled in a study of blood T cell repertoires in COVID-19. Study-level background: Whether acute or convalescent, the COVID-19 samples came from the United States, Italy and Spain. PBMCs, B-cell-depleted T cells, or T cells provided the cDNA or gDNA that made up the material.

The Seattle patients, enrolled during active infection, were followed longitudinally. This clone was observed a few times. Original handling: The authors estimated nucleated cell counts from reference gene primer amplification. Profiled with immunoSEQ multiplex PCR; TCRdb holds only in-frame clones, not every one. The D gene and trimming were derived from the DNA, and the V and J assignments and clone size from that table. The table has over 200,000 clones, 85% to 90% seen once. Per germline, CDR1 MNHEY and CDR2 SVGEGT. CDR3 size: 14 residues. V was clipped by 4 bases and J by 9 bases; unmatched bases: 8.

The clonotype was recovered from a man aged 25 to 45 with COVID-19, enrolled during active disease. Material: peripheral blood. The rearrangement links TRBV6-2 or TRBV6-3 to TRBJ1-1; 10 bases match TRBD1. The CDR3 DNA follows: TGTGCCAGCAGTTTCGACGGGACAGGGGTTAAAGCTTTCTTT. Translating it yields CASSFDGTGVKAFF.